Sequencing of this T cell receptor (beta chain) was carried out in a study of neoadjuvant anti-PD-1 for oral cavity cancer. Study summary: Patients without progression received a fourth nivolumab dose around day 43, then surgical resection on days 50-56.

Stated time point: after neoadjuvant nivolumab, at surgical resection. The patients had HPV-negative, locally advanced oral cavity squamous cell carcinoma. In the case of this clone: Its specificity is not known.

The CDR3 extends over 10 amino acids. The germline V gene has CDR1 GTSNPN and CDR2 SVGIG (reference sequence). V lost 1 base, J lost 5 bases, and 2 bases lay in between. Study-wide results and caveats: Higher pretreatment blood Treg/Th17 ratios correlated with higher pretreatment blood and lower post-treatment tumor TCRbeta clonality.

Most PBMC samples had roughly 0.5 ug input DNA in six replicates. Clones were read by immunoSEQ multiplex PCR, and TCRdb kept only the in-frame ones, dropping some. The table lists 68,000 or so clones, around 83% of them singletons, with around 3.2% in the top ten. The rearrangement joins TRBV30 to TRBJ2-5; D is undetermined. The sample in question was PBMCs, obtained after nivolumab (anti-PD-1) treatment. This clonotype originated in a person between 40 and 80 years old with oral cavity squamous cell carcinoma. The CDR3 loop reads CAWSEETQYF. The CDR3 coding sequence is TGTGCCTGGAGTGAGGAGACCCAGTACTTC.